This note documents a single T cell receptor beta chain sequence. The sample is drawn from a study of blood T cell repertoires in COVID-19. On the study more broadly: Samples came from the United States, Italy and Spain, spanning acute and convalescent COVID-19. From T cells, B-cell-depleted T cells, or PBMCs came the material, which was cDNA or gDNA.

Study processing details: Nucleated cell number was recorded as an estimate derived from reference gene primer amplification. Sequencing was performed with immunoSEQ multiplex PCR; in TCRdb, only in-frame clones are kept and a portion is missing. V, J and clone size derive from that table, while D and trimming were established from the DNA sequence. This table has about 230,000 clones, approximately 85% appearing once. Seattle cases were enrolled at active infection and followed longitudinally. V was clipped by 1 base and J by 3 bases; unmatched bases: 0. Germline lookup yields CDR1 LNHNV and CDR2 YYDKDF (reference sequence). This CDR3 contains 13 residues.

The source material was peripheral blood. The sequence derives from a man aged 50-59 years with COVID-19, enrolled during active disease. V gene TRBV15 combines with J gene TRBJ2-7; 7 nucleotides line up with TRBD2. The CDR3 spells CATSRGDYYEQYF. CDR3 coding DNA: TGTGCCACCAGCAGAGGGGACTACTACGAGCAGTACTTC.